This entry is about one T cell receptor beta chain. The source of the sample is a study of blood T cell repertoires in COVID-19. Study details: The origin of the acute and convalescent COVID-19 samples was the United States, Italy and Spain. Sources were T cells, B-cell-depleted T cells, or PBMCs; the material itself was cDNA or gDNA.

Germline loops: CDR1 MGHDK, CDR2 SYGVNS. This CDR3 is 15 amino acids long. Trimming left V 2 bases short and J 2 bases short, with 10 bases between. TCRdb's copy holds only in-frame clones and misses some; the assay was immunoSEQ multiplex PCR. The table has about 150,000 clones, 85% seen once; the top ten hold approximately 8.1%. Sequencing was performed on peripheral blood. This TCR derives from a woman of 80 years or more with COVID-19, enrolled during active disease. This chain joins TRBV25-1 and TRBJ1-3; D perhaps matches TRBD1 (6 bases). CDR3 sequence reads: CASSEGDTTGNTIYF. In DNA form, the CDR3 reads TGTGCCAGCAGTGAAGGGGACACAACTGGAAACACCATATATTTT.